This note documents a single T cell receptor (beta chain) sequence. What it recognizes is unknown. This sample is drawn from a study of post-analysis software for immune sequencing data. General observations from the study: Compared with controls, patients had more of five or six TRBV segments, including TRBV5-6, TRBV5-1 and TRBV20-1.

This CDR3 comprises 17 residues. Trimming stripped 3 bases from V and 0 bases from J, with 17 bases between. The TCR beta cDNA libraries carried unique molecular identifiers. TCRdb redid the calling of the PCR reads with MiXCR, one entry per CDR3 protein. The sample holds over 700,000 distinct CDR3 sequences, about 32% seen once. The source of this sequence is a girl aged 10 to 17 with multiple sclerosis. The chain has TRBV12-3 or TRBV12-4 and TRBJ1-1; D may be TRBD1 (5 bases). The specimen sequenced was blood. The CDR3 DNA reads TGTGCCAGCAGTTTTTCCCCTCACAGGAGACTGAACACTGAAGCTTTCTTT. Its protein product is CASSFSPHRRLNTEAFF.